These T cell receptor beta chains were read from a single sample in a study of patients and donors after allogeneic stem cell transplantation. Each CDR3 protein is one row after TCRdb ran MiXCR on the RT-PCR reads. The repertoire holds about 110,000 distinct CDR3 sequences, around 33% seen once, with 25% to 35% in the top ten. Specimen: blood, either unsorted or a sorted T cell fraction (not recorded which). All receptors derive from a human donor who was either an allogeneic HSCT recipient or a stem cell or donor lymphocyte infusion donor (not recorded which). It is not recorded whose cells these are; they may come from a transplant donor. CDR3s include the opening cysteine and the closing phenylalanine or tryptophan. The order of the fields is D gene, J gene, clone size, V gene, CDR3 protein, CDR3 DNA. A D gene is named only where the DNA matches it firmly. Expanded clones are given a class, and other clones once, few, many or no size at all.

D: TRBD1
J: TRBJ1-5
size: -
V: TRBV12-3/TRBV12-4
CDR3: CASRNDRVEQPQHF
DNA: TGTGCCAGCAGGAACGACAGGGTTGAACAGCCCCAGCATTTT

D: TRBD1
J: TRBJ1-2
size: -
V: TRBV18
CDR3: CASSQPGQGYGYTF
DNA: TGTGCCAGCTCACAACCCGGACAGGGCTATGGCTACACCTTC

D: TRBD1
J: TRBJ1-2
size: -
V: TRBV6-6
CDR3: CASSLTGTGEIYGYTF
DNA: TGTGCCAGCAGTTTAACCGGGACAGGAGAGATCTATGGCTACACCTTC

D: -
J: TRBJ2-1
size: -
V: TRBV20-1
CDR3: CSARGPTRSYNEQFF
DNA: TGCAGTGCTAGAGGACCCACACGATCCTACAATGAGCAGTTCTTC

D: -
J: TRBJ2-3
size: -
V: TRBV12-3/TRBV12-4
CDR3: CASSYDYSTDTQYF
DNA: TGTGCCAGCAGTTATGACTACTCCACAGATACGCAGTATTTT

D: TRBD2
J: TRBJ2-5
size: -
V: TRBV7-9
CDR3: CASSAGVKYF
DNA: TGTGCCAGCAGCGCGGGAGTGAAGTACTTC

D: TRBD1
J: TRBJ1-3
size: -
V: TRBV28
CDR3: CASSLGQGPNTIYF
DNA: TGTGCCAGCAGCCTAGGACAGGGCCCAAACACCATATATTTT

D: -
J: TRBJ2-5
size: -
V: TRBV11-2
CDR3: CASNTLRGLISTQETQYF
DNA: TGTGCCAGCAATACACTCCGGGGTCTTATTTCCACCCAAGAGACCCAGTACTTC

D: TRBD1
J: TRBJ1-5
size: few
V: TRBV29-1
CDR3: CSVHTGGNQPQHF
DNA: TGCAGCGTTCATACAGGGGGCAATCAGCCCCAGCATTTT

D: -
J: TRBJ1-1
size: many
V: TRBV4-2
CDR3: CASSQPPDGDTEAFF
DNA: TGTGCCAGCAGCCAACCTCCGGACGGGGACACTGAAGCTTTCTTT

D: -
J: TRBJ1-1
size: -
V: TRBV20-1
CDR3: CSARLGGTEAFF
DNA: TGCAGTGCTAGGCTAGGGGGCACTGAAGCTTTCTTT

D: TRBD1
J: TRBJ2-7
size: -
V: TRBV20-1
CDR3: CSATRDSSSYEQYF
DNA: TGCAGTGCTACCCGGGACAGCAGCTCCTACGAGCAGTACTTC

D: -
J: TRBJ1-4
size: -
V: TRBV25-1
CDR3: CASSEVASTNEKLFF
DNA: TGTGCCAGCAGTGAAGTCGCCTCAACTAATGAAAAACTGTTTTTT

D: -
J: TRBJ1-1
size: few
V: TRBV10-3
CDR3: CATAGGLSEAFF
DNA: TGTGCCACCGCGGGAGGGCTGTCTGAAGCTTTCTTT

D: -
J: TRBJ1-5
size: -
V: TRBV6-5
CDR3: CASSRSGANQPQHF
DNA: TGTGCCAGCAGTCGCTCAGGGGCCAATCAGCCCCAGCATTTT

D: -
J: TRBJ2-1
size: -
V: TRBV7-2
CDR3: CASSSDFRFEFF
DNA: TGTGCCAGCAGCTCCGACTTCCGTTTCGAGTTCTTC

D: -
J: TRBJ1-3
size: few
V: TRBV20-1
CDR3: CSARVPTSGNTIYF
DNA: TGCAGTGCTAGAGTCCCAACCTCTGGAAACACCATATATTTT

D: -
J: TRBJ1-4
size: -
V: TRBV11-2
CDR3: CASSLVRAATNEKLFF
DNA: TGTGCCAGCAGCTTAGTGAGGGCTGCAACTAATGAAAAACTGTTTTTT

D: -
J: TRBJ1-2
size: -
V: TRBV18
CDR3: CASSPGRENYGYTF
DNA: TGTGCCAGCTCACCCGGTAGAGAAAACTATGGCTACACCTTC

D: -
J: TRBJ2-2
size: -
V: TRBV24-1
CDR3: CATSDPYGELFF
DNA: TGTGCCACCAGTGATCCATATGGGGAGCTGTTTTTT

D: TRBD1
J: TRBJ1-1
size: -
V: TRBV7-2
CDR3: CASSPETGTGGAFF
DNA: TGTGCCAGCAGTCCGGAAACCGGGACAGGAGGAGCTTTCTTT

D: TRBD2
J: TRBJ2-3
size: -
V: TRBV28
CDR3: CASSRGTTTDTQYF
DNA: TGTGCCAGCAGCCGTGGGACTACCACAGATACGCAGTATTTT

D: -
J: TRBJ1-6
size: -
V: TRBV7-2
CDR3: CASSLSGRVSYNSPLHF
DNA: TGTGCCAGCAGCTTATCGGGCAGGGTTTCCTATAATTCACCCCTCCACTTT

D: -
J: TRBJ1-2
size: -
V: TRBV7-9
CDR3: CASSLAGVDGYTF
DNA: TGTGCCAGCAGCTTAGCAGGGGTCGATGGCTACACCTTC

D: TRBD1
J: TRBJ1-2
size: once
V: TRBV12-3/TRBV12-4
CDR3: CASSHLEGAYGYTF
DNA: TGTGCCAGCAGTCATCTCGAGGGGGCATATGGCTACACCTTC

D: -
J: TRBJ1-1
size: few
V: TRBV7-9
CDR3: CASSITGEAFF
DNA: TGTGCCAGCAGCATAACAGGGGAAGCTTTCTTT

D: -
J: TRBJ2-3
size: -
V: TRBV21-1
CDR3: CASSRRELPDTQYF
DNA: TGTGCCAGCAGCAGACGGGAGTTGCCAGATACGCAGTATTTT

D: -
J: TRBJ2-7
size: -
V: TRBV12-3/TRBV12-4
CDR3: CASSLASYEQYF
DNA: TGTGCCAGCAGTTTAGCCTCCTACGAGCAGTACTTC

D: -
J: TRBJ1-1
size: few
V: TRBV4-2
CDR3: CASSRGSGAEAFF
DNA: TGTGCCAGCAGCAGGGGAAGTGGGGCTGAAGCTTTCTTT

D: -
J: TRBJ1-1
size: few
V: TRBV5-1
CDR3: CASSLGRERTEAFF
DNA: TGCGCCAGCAGCTTGGGGAGGGAACGCACTGAAGCTTTCTTT

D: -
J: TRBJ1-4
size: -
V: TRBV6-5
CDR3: CASSPQRTGLGSTNEKLFF
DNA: TGTGCCAGCAGTCCCCAGCGTACAGGCCTAGGGTCAACTAATGAAAAACTGTTTTTT

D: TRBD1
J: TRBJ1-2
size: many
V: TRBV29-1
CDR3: CSGLTGDNYGYTF
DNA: TGCAGCGGGTTGACAGGGGACAACTATGGCTACACCTTC

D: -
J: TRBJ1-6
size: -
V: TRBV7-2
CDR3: CASSTRVGQPYNSPLHF
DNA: TGTGCCAGCAGCACCCGAGTCGGGCAGCCCTATAATTCACCCCTCCACTTT

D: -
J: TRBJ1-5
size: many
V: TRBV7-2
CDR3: CASSLSHLANQPQHF
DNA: TGTGCCAGCAGCCTCTCCCATTTGGCAAATCAGCCCCAGCATTTT

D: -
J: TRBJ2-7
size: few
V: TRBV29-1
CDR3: CSGQGPGEQYF
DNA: TGCAGCGGTCAGGGGCCGGGGGAGCAGTACTTC

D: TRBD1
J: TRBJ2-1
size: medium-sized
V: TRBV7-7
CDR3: CASSLGGQLNEQFF
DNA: TGTGCCAGCAGCTTAGGGGGACAGTTAAATGAGCAGTTCTTC

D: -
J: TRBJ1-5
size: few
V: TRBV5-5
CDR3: CASSLGRYNQPQHF
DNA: TGTGCCAGCAGCTTGGGACGGTACAATCAGCCCCAGCATTTT

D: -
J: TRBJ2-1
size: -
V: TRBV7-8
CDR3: CASSPTRAGYGNEQFF
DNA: TGTGCCAGCAGCCCAACGCGGGCAGGGTATGGAAATGAGCAGTTCTTC

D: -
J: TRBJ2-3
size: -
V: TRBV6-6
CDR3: CASSYLHTDTQYF
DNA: TGTGCCAGCAGTTACCTACACACAGATACGCAGTATTTT

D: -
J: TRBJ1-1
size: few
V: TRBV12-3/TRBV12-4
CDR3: CASSSGRLNTEAFF
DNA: TGTGCCAGCAGCTCGGGACGGCTGAACACTGAAGCTTTCTTT

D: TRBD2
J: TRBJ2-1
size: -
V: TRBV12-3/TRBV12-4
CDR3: CASSTSGGRANEQFF
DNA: TGTGCCAGCAGTACCTCTGGCGGGAGGGCCAATGAGCAGTTCTTC

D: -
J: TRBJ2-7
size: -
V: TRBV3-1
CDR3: CASSPRVILSSYEQYF
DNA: TGTGCCAGCAGCCCCCGAGTAATCTTGAGCTCCTACGAGCAGTACTTC

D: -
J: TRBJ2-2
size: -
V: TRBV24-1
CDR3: CATSARTKYTGELFF
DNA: TGTGCCACCAGTGCTAGGACTAAGTACACCGGGGAGCTGTTTTTT